This T cell receptor (beta chain) was found in a study of vaccination and CD4 T cells after COVID-19. As for the study in general: There were two doses of either BNT162b2 or mRNA-1273 vaccine given to participants. Cells received overlapping spike peptides from SARS-CoV-2, HCoV-NL63, HCoV-OC43 and HCoV-229E as stimulation.

The study sequenced cultured CD4+ T cell DNA using the Oncomine TCR Beta short-read assay. CD4+ T cells were cultured, and genomic DNA was extracted from them. A single record per CDR3 protein comes from TCRdb applying MiXCR to the PCR reads. The sample includes fewer than 10,000 distinct CDR3 sequences, 30% to 45% of them seen just once. Turning to this clonotype: The antigen is unknown.

Noted treatment: approximately 9-day PBMC culture with coronavirus spike peptide pools or control peptides (ViraFEST assay). Samples of CD4+ T cells were obtained from the unexposed donor before the COVID-19 pandemic (2011-2018). Negative selection separated CD4+ T cells from roughly ten-day cultures. The CDR3 extends over 12 amino acids. V gave up 6 bases and J gave up 8 bases, with 11 bases separating them. The germline V gene encodes CDR1 MNHEY and CDR2 SMNVEV (reference sequence). The chain combines TRBV27 with TRBJ1-5; D remains unclear. Sequencing was performed on CD4+ T cells from blood, cultured in vitro. The sequence was obtained from a human donor in good health. CDR3 protein: CASSIIGEPQHF. CDR3 nucleotides: TGTGCCAGCAGCATTATTGGAGAGCCCCAGCATTTT.